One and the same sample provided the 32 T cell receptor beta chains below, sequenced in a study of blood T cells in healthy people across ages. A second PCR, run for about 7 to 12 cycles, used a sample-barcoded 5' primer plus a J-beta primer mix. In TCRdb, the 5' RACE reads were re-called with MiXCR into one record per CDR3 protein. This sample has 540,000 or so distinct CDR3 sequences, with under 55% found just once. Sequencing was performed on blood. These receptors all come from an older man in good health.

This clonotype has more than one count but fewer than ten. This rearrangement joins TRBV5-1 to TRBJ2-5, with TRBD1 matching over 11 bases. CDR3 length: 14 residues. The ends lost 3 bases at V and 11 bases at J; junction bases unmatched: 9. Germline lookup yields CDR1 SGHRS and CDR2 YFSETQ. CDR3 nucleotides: TGCGCCAGCAGCTCCGGGACAGGGGGTGAAGAGCAGTACTTC. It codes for CASSSGTGGEEQYF. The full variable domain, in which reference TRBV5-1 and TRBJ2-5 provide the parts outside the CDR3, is KAGVTQTPRYLIKTRGQQVTLSCSPISGHRSVSWYQQTPGQGLQFLFEYFSETQRNKGNFPGRFSGRQFSNSRSEMNVSTLELGDSALYLCASSSGTGGEEQYFGPGTRLLVL.

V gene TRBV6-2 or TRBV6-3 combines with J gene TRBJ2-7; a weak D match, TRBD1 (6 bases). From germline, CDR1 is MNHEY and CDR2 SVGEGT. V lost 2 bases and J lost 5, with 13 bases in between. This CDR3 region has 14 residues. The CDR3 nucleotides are TGTGCCAGCAGTTACAACAGGGAAGTCCACGAGCAGTACTTC. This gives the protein CASSYNREVHEQYF.

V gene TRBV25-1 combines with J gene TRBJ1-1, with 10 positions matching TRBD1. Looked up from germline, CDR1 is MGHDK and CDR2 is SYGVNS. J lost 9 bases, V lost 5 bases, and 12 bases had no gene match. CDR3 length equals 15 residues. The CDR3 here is CASSTHDRGPVKAFF. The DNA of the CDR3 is TGTGCCAGCAGTACCCACGACAGGGGGCCCGTAAAAGCTTTCTTT.

This chain's CDR3 is CASRDGQRNQPQHF. CDR3 DNA sequence: TGTGCCAGCAGAGATGGACAGCGCAATCAGCCCCAGCATTTT. The chain couples TRBV2 to TRBJ1-5; weak D call: TRBD1 (6 bases). The CDR3 sequence is 14 residues long. The germline V gene encodes CDR1 SNHLY and CDR2 FYNNEI. V was pared by 6 bases and J by 2 bases, with 11 bases between.

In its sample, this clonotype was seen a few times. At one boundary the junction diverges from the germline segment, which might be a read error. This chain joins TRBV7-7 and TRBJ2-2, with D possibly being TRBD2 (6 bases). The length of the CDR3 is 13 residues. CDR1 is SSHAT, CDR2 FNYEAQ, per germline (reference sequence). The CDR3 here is CASSVGRSGELFF. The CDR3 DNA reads TGTGCTAGCAGCGTAGGGAGGTCCGGGGAGCTGTTTTTT.

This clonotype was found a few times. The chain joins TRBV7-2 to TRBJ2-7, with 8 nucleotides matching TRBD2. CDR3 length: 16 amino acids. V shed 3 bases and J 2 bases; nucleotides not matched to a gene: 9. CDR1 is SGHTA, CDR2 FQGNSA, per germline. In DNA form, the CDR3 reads TGTGCCAGCAGCTTCAGTTTGGGCGGGGGGCCCTACGAGCAGTACTTC. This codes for CASSFSLGGGPYEQYF.

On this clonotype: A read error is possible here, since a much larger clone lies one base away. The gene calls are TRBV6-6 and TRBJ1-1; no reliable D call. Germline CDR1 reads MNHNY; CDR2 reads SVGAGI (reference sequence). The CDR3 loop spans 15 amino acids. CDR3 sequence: CAGSYSTSGGTEAFF. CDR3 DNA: TGTGCCGGCAGTTACTCGACGTCTGGTGGCACTGAAGCTTTCTTT.

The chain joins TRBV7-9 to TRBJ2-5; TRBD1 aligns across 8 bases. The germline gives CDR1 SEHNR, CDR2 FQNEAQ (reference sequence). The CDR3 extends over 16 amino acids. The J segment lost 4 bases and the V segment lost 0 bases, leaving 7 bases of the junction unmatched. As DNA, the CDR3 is TGTGCCAGCAGCTTAGCTTCAGGGGGCGTGGGAGAGACCCAGTACTTC. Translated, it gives CASSLASGGVGETQYF.

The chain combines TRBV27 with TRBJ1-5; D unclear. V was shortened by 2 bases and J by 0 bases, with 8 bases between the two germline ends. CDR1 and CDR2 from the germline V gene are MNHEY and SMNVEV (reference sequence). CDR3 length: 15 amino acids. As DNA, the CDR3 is TGTGCCAGCAGTTTAGGGTTCATTAGCAATCAGCCCCAGCATTTT. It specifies CASSLGFISNQPQHF.

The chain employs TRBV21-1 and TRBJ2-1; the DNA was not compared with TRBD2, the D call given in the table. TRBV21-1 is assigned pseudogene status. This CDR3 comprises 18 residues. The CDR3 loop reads CASSKGGTSGIISNEQFF. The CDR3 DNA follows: TGTGCCAGCAGCAAAGGGGGGACTAGCGGGATTATAAGTAATGAGCAGTTCTTC.

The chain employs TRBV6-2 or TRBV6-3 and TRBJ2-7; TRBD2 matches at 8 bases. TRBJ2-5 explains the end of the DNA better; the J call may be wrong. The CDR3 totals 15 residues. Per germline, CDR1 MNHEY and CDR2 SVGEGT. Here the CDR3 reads CASSSTGTSRETQYF. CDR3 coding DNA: TGTGCCAGCAGTTCAACCGGGACTAGTAGGGAGACCCAGTACTTC.

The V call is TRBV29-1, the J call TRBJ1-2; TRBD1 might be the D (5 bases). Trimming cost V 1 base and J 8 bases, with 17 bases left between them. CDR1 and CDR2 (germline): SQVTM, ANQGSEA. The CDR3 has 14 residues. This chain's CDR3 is CSVEGFGGVWGYTF. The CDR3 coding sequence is TGCAGCGTTGAAGGATTCGGGGGGGTCTGGGGCTACACCTTC.

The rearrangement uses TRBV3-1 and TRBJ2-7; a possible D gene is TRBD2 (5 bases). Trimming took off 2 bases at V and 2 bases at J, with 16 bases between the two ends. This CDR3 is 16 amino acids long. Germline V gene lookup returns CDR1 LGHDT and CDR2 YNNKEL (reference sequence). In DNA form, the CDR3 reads TGTGCCAGCAGCCAATCAGACGGAGCCGGGGCCTACGAGCAGTACTTC. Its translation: CASSQSDGAGAYEQYF.

CDR3 bases: TGTGCCAGCAGTCTACAGCGCGGCTACACCTTC. It specifies CASSLQRGYTF. The chain links TRBV28 to TRBJ1-2, with D unclear. This CDR3 is 11 amino acids long. Looked up from germline, CDR1 is MDHEN and CDR2 is SYDVKM. Trimming took 5 bases from V and 8 from J, leaving 9 bases between them.

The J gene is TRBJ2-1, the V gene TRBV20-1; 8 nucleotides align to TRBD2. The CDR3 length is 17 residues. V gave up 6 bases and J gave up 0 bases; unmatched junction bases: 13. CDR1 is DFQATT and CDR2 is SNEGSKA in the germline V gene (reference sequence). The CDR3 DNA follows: TGCAGTGCCCGGGGTACTAGCGGCCTAAGCTCCTACAATGAGCAGTTCTTC. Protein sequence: CSARGTSGLSSYNEQFF.

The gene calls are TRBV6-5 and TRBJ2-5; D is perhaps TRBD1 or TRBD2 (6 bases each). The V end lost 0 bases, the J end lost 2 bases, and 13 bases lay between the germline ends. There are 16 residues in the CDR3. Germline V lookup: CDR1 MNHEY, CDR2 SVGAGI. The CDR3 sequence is CASSYSGGLGQETQYF. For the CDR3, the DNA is TGTGCCAGCAGTTACTCCGGGGGCTTGGGTCAAGAGACCCAGTACTTC.

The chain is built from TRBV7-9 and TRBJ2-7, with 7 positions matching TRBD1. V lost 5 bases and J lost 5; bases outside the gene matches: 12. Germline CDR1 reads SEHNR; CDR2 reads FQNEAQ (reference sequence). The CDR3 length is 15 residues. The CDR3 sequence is CASSPTGVWGNEQYF. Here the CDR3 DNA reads TGTGCCAGCAGCCCCACAGGGGTCTGGGGGAACGAGCAGTACTTC.

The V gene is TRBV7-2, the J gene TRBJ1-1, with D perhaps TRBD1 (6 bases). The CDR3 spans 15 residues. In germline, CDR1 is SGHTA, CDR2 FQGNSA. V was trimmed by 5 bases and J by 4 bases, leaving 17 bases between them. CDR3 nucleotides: TGTGCCAGCAGCGCACATGGGGGCGGGGGCACTGAAGCTTTCTTT. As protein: CASSAHGGGGTEAFF.

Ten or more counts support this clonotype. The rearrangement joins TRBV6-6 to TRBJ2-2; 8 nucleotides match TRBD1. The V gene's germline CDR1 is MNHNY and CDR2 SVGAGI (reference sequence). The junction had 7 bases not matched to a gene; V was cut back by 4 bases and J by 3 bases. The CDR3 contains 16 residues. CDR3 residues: CASSSSRTGHTGELFF. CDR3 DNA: TGTGCCAGCAGTTCATCTCGGACAGGGCACACCGGGGAGCTGTTTTTT.

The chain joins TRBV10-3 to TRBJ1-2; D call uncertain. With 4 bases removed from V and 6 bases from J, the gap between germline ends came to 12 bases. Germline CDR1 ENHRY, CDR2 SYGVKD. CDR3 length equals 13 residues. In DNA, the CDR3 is TGTGCCATCAGTGGCTCGGGGTTTAATGGCTACACCTTC. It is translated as CAISGSGFNGYTF.

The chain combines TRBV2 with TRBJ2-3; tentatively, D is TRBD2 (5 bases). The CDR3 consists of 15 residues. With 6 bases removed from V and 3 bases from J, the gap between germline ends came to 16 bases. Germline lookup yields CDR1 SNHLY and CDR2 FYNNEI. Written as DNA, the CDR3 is TGTGCCAGCAGCCCCGATGGGCGGGCAACAGATACGCAGTATTTT. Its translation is CASSPDGRATDTQYF.

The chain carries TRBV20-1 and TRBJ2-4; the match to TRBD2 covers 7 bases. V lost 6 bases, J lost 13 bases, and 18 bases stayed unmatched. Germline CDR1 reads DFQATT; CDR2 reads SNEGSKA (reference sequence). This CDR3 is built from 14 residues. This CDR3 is CSASPPGGRKEQYF. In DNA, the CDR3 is TGCAGTGCAAGCCCTCCCGGGGGGAGGAAGGAGCAGTACTTC.

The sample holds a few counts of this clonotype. Written as DNA, the CDR3 is TGCAGTGCCACGACAGGGGGCGAGGGTCAGGGCTACACCTTC. It translates to CSATTGGEGQGYTF. This chain joins TRBV20-1 and TRBJ1-2, with 10 bases matching TRBD1. The CDR3 covers 14 residues. CDR1 is DFQATT, CDR2 SNEGSKA, per germline (reference sequence). V gave up 6 bases and J gave up 8 bases; unmatched junction bases: 12.

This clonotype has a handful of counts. The CDR3 loop is CASSPTGTPLHF. CDR3 coding DNA: TGTGCCAGCAGCCCCACCGGGACTCCTCTCCACTTT. This chain joins TRBV7-9 and TRBJ1-6; TRBD1 might be the D (5 bases). CDR3 length equals 12 residues. Germline CDR1 is SEHNR and CDR2 is FQNEAQ (reference sequence). Trimming pared 5 bases from V and 16 bases from J, leaving 15 bases between.

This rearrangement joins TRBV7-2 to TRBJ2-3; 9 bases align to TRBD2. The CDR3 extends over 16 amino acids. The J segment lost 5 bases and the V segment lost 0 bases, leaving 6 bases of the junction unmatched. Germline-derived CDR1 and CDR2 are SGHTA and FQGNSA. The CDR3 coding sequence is TGTGCCAGCAGCTTAGCGCCGGCTAGCGGGGTAGATACGCAGTATTTT. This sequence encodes CASSLAPASGVDTQYF.

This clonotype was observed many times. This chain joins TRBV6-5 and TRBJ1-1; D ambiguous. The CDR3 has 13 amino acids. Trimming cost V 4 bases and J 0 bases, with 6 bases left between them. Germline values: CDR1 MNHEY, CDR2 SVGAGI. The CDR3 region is CASSSPMNTEAFF. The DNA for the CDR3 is TGTGCCAGCAGTTCTCCGATGAACACTGAAGCTTTCTTT.

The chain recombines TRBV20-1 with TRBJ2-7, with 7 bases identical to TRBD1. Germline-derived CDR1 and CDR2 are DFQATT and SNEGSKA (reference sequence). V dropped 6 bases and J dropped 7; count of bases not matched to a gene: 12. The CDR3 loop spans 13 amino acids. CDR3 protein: CSATGTAVREQYF. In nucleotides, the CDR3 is TGCAGTGCCACGGGGACAGCTGTTAGGGAGCAGTACTTC.

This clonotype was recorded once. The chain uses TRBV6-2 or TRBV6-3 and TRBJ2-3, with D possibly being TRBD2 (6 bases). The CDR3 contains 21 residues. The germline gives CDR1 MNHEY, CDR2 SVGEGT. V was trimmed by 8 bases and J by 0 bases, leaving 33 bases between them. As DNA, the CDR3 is TGTGCCAGCGCCCGACGGGGGACTGGAGGGAGCGCCGCGGGAAGCACAGATACGCAGTATTTT. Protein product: CASARRGTGGSAAGSTDTQYF.

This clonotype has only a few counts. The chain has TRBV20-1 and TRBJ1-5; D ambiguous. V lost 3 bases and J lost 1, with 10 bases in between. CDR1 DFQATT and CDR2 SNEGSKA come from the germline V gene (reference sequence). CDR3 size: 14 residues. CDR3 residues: CSASGPMSNQPQHF. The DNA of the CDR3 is TGCAGTGCTAGTGGCCCAATGAGCAATCAGCCCCAGCATTTT.

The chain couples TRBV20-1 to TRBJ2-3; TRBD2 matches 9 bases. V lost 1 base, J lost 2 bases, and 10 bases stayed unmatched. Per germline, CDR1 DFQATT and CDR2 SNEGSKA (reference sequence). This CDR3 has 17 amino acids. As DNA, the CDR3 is TGCAGTGCTAGAGCTCCCTTAGCGGGGGCCTTCACAGATACGCAGTATTTT. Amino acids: CSARAPLAGAFTDTQYF.

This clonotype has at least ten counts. The CDR3 region is CASRSGQDTDTQYF. CDR3 nucleotide sequence: TGTGCCAGCAGGAGCGGACAGGACACAGATACGCAGTATTTT. This chain connects TRBV6-6 to TRBJ2-3, with TRBD1 matching over 7 bases. V lost 6 bases, J lost 2 bases, and 5 bases stayed unmatched. The CDR3 consists of 14 residues. CDR1 is MNHNY and CDR2 is SVGAGI in the germline V gene (reference sequence).

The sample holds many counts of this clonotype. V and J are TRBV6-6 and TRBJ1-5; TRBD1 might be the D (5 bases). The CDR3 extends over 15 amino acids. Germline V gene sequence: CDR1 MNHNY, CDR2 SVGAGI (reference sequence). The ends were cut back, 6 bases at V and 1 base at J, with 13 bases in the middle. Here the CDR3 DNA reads TGTGCCAGCAGCCCTGGGACGCGGAGCAATCAGCCCCAGCATTTT. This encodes CASSPGTRSNQPQHF.